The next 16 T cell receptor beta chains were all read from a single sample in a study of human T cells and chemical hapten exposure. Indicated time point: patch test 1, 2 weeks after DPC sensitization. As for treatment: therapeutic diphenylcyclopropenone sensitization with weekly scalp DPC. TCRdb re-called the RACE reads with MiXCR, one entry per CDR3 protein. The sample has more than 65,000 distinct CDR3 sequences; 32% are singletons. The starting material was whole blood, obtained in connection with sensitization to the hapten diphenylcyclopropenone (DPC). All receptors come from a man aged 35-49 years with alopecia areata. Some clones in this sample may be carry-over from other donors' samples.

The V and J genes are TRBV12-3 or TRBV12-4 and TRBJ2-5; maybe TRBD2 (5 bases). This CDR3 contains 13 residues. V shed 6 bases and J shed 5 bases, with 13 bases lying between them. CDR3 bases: TGTGCCAGCAGCTTGGGCCCGGGGGAGACCCAGTACTTC. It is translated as CASSLGPGETQYF.

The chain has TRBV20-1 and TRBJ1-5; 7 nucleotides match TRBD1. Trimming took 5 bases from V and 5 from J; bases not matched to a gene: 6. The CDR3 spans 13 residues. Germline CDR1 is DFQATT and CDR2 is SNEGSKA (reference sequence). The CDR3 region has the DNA TGCAGTGCTCTTCGGGACAGCTATCAGCCCCAGCATTTT. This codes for CSALRDSYQPQHF.

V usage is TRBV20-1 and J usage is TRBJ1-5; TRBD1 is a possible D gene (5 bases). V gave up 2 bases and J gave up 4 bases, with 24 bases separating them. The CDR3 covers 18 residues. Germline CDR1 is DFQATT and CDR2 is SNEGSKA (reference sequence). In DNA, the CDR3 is TGCAGTGCTAGATTAATGGGGACTCCGGCCAGCAAGAATCAGCCCCAGCATTTT. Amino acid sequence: CSARLMGTPASKNQPQHF.

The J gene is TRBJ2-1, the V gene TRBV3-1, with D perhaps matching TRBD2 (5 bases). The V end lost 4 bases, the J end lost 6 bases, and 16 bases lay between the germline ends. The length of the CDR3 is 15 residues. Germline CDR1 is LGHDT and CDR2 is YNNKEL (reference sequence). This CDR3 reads CASSRSAQRTNEQFF. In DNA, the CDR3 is TGTGCCAGCAGCCGATCGGCCCAGCGGACCAATGAGCAGTTCTTC.

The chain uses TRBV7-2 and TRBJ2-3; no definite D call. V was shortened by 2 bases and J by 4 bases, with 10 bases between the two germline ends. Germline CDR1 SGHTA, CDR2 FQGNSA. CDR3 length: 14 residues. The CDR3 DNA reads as TGTGCCAGCAGCTTATTCTCGGGCCCAGATACGCAGTATTTT. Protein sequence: CASSLFSGPDTQYF. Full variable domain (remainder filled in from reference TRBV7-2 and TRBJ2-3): GAGVSQSPSNKVTEKGKDVELRCDPISGHTALYWYRQSLGQGLEFLIYFQGNSAPDKSGLPSDRFSAERTGGSVSTLTIQRTQQEDSAVYLCASSLFSGPDTQYFGPGTRLTVL.

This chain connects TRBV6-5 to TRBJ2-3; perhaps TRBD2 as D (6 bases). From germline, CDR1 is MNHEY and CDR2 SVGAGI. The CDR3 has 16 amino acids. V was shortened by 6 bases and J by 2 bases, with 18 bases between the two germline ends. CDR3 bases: TGTGCCAGCAGCCCCTTTGTGGGGGGTTTCACAGATACGCAGTATTTT. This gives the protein CASSPFVGGFTDTQYF.

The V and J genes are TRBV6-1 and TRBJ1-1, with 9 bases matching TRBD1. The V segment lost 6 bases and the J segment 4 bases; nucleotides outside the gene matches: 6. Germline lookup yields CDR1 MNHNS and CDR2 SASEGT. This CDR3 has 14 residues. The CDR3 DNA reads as TGTGCCAGCAGGAGGGGACAGGGTACCACTGAAGCTTTCTTT. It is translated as CASRRGQGTTEAFF.

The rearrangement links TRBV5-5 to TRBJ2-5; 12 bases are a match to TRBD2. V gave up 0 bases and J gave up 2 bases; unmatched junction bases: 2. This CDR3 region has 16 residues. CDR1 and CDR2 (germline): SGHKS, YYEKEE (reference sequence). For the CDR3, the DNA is TGTGCCAGCAGCTTGGCCCTAGCGGGAGGGCAAGAGACCCAGTACTTC. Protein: CASSLALAGGQETQYF.

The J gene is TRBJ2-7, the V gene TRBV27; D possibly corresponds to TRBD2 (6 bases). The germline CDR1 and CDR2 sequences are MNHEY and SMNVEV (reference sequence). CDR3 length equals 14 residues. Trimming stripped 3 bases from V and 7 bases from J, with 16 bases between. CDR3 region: CASSFGGLGFEQYF. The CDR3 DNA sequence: TGTGCCAGCAGTTTCGGGGGATTGGGGTTTGAGCAGTACTTC.

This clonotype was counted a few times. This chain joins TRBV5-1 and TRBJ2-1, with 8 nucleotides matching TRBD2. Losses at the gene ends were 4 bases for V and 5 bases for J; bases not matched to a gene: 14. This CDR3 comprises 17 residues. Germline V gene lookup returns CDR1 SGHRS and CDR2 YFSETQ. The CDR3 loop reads CASSQFKAGRANNEQFF. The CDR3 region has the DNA TGCGCCAGCAGCCAATTTAAGGCCGGGAGGGCCAACAATGAGCAGTTCTTC.

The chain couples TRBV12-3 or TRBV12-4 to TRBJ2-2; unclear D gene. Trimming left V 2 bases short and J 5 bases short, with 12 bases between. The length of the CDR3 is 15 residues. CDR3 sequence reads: CASSLRLVRTGELFF. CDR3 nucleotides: TGTGCCAGCAGTTTAAGACTGGTCAGGACCGGGGAGCTGTTTTTT.

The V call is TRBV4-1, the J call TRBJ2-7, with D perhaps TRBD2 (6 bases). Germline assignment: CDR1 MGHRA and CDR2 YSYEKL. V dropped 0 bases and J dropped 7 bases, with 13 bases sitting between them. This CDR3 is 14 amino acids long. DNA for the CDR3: TGCGCCAGCAGCCAAGATTATACTCGGGGGGAGCAGTACTTC. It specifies CASSQDYTRGEQYF.

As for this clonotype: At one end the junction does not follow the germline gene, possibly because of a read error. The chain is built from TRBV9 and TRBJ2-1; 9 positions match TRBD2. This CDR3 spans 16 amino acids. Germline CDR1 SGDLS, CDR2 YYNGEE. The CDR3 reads CASSVSGGRAYNEQFF. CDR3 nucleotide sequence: TGTGCCAGCAGCGTATCCGGCGGGAGGGCCTATAATGAGCAGTTCTTC.

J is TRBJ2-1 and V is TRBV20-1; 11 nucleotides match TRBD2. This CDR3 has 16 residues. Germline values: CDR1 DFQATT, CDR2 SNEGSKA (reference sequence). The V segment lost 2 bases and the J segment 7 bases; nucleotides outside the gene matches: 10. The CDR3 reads CSARPGLAVLGNEQFF. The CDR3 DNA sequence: TGCAGTGCTAGACCGGGACTAGCGGTGTTAGGGAATGAGCAGTTCTTC.

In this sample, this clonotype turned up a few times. CDR3 coding DNA: TGTGCCAGCAGTTCATTCCATGAGCAGTTCTTC. Translating gives CASSSFHEQFF. The rearrangement uses TRBV12-3 or TRBV12-4 and TRBJ2-1, with D uncertain. V lost 4 bases, J lost 8 bases, and 6 bases lay in between. CDR3 length: 11 residues.

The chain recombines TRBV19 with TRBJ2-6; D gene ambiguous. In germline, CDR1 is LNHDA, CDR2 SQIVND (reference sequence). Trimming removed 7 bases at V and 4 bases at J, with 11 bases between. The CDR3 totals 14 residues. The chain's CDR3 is CASKWETGANVLTF. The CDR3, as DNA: TGTGCCAGTAAGTGGGAAACAGGGGCCAACGTCCTGACTTTC.